The entry below gives a single T cell receptor beta chain sequence along with its context. Its target is not known. The source of the sample is a study of CD8 T cell repertoires and HIV-1 epitope variants. About the research overall: Each of Twenty-five Gag and Nef epitope peptides stimulated a separate culture. Epitopes were three Gag families plus Nef HW9 and YT9.

This CDR3 has 15 residues. V was pared by 1 base and J by 1 base, with 10 bases between. Germline V gene data show CDR1 as MGHRA and CDR2 as YSYEKL. Profiled with immunoSEQ multiplex PCR; TCRdb holds only in-frame clones, not every one. Found here are approximately 6,500 clones, more than 60% of them singletons; the top ten hold less than 45%. Sequenced: cultured CD8+ T cells derived from PBMCs. The chain carries TRBV4-1 and TRBJ1-1; weak D call: TRBD1 (5 bases). The sequence derives from a male donor with HIV. The CDR3 is CASSQVRGGNTEAFF. CDR3 bases: TGCGCCAGCAGCCAAGTCCGGGGGGGGAACACTGAAGCTTTCTTT.